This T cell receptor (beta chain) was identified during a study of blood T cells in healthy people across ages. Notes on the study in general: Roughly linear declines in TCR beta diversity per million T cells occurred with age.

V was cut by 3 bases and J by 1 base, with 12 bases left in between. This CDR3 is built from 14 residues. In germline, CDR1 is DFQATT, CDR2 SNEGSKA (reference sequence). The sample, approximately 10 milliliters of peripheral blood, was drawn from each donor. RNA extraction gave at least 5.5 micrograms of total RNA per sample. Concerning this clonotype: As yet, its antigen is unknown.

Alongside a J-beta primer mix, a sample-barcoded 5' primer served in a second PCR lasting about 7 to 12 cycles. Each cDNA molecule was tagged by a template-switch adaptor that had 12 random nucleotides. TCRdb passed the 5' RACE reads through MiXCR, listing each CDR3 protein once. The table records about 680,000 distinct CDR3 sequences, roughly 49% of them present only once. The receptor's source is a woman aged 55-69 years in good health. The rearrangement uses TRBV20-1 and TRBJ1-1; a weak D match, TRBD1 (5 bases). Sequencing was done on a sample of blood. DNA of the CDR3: TGCAGTGCTAGTGACCGGAGGGGGAACACTGAAGCTTTCTTT. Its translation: CSASDRRGNTEAFF.